The 8 T cell receptor beta chains below come from one sample, sequenced in a study of T-cell memory formation after mild COVID-19. TCRdb re-derived calls from the 5' RACE reads in MiXCR, one entry per CDR3 protein. The repertoire holds 250,000 to 400,000 distinct CDR3 sequences, with 13% to 15% as singletons. Sequencing was carried out using PBMCs or a T cell subset sorted from them (not recorded which). The receptor set was obtained from a man younger than 30 who had mild COVID-19 (a few samples of this study predate the infection). Cell type and time point are not known.

Concerning this clonotype itself: This is likely a read error, given that the CDR3 carries no conserved phenylalanine or tryptophan at its end. Because the CDR3's place on the DNA is in doubt, the DNA is left out and the CDR3 is given as listed by TCRdb. The chain employs TRBV21-1 and TRBJ2-7. TRBV21-1 is designated a pseudogene. The CDR3 spans 9 residues, counting both ends. The CDR3 protein is CASTQSHPI.

The chain carries TRBV12-5 and TRBJ2-3; D is ambiguous. The CDR3 is made up of 12 amino acids. Per the germline V gene, CDR1 is LGHNT and CDR2 is FRNRAP. V lost 2 bases to trimming and J lost 2 bases, with 2 bases between them. The CDR3 sequence is CASGLNTDTQYF. DNA of the CDR3: TGTGCTAGTGGTTTGAACACAGATACGCAGTATTTT.

The chain joins TRBV19 to TRBJ2-7; possibly TRBD2 for D (6 bases). Germline CDR1 and CDR2: LNHDA and SQIVND (reference sequence). CDR3 length: 13 amino acids. Trimming pared 5 bases from V and 7 bases from J, leaving 15 bases between. The CDR3 DNA is TGTGCCAGTAGTGCCAACCTTGGGGGGGAGCAGTACTTC. Its translation is CASSANLGGEQYF.

This clonotype turned up a few times. The chain couples TRBV19 to TRBJ2-7; TRBD2 matches 7 bases. Germline CDR1 is LNHDA and CDR2 is SQIVND (reference sequence). CDR3 length equals 15 residues. V trimming: 1 base; J trimming: 0 bases; junction bases outside the gene matches: 3. The DNA of the CDR3 is TGTGCCAGTAGTATAGCCCCGGGGGGCTCCTACGAGCAGTACTTC. Translation gives CASSIAPGGSYEQYF.

This clonotype was seen a handful of times. The chain joins TRBV4-1 to TRBJ1-1; unclear D gene. Germline-derived CDR1 and CDR2 are MGHRA and YSYEKL. This CDR3 contains 15 residues. Trimming cost V 3 bases and J 2 bases, with 13 bases left between them. The CDR3 spells CASSQYIELNTEAFF. In DNA, the CDR3 is TGCGCCAGCAGCCAGTATATAGAGCTTAACACTGAAGCTTTCTTT.

The table lists this clonotype with a few counts. This sequence joins TRBV7-6 and TRBJ2-1; D perhaps matches TRBD2 (5 bases). The CDR3 spans 13 residues. Trimming took 5 bases from V and 8 from J, leaving 13 bases between them. The V gene's germline CDR1 is SGHVS and CDR2 FNYEAQ. CDR3 in amino acids: CASSTGPGDEQFF. CDR3 nucleotide sequence: TGTGCCAGCAGCACCGGGCCCGGGGATGAGCAGTTCTTC.

This clonotype has only a few counts. The chain has TRBV15 and TRBJ2-2; D is ambiguous. The germline V gene has CDR1 LNHNV and CDR2 YYDKDF (reference sequence). This CDR3 spans 13 amino acids. V dropped 6 bases and J dropped 1 base, with 6 bases sitting between them. In DNA, the CDR3 is TGTGCCACCAGTCAGTGGAACACCGGGGAGCTGTTTTTT. The encoded protein is CATSQWNTGELFF.

The chain employs TRBV7-2 and TRBJ1-2, with D perhaps matching TRBD1 (5 bases). The V end was cut by 5 bases, the J end by 1 base, with 8 bases between. CDR3 length: 13 amino acids. Germline loops: CDR1 SGHTA, CDR2 FQGNSA. The DNA for the CDR3 is TGTGCCAGCAGCGTAGACAGTAACTATGGCTACACCTTC. Translating gives CASSVDSNYGYTF.